This section outlines one T cell receptor (beta chain) sequence together with its context. Its antigen remains unknown. This entry is derived from a study of molecular identifiers for immune sequencing clone quantification. Between about 19,000 and 1,000,000 sorted cells, with 10%, 30% or 50% RNA, yielded naive CD8 libraries. Study results and caveats: A shared barcode on identical TCR molecules could lead to underestimated sizes for highly expanded clones.

Previously described methods and listed TCR primers produced bulk TCR libraries. TCRdb ran MiXCR on the PCR reads and lists one entry per CDR3 protein. The data contain about 510,000 distinct CDR3 sequences, around 23% of them singletons. The receptor comes from a human donor in good health. Some libraries in this study had Jurkat cell RNA spiked in. The sequencing sample was made of naive CD8+ T cells from blood, with Jurkat cell RNA spiked in. Described subset: FACS-sorted CD8+CD4-CCR7+CD45RA+ naive T cells.

The DNA of the CDR3 is TGTGCCAGCAGTGACAGGGGCGAAATGATGAACTATGGCTACACCTTC. Encoded protein: CASSDRGEMMNYGYTF. The V call is TRBV2, the J call TRBJ1-2; tentative D call: TRBD1 (6 bases). The CDR3 totals 16 residues. Trimming pared 3 bases from V and 2 bases from J, leaving 16 bases between. Germline values: CDR1 SNHLY, CDR2 FYNNEI.